This TCR beta chain emerged from a study of blood T cell repertoires in COVID-19. Across the study: There were acute and convalescent COVID-19 samples, and they came from the United States, Italy and Spain. T cells, B-cell-depleted T cells, or PBMCs supplied cDNA or gDNA.

The CDR3 is 16 residues long. The germline V gene has CDR1 LNHDA and CDR2 SQIVND (reference sequence). J gave up 4 bases and V 6 bases, and 10 bases lay outside the gene matches. How the authors handled the data: Amplification of reference gene primers provided the estimated nucleated cell counts. The method was immunoSEQ multiplex PCR; TCRdb's version includes in-frame clones alone and lacks a portion of them. The V and J calls and the clone size are those of that table, but D and trimming were determined from the DNA. The sample has 45,000 to 55,000 clones; roughly 87% are singletons. This sequence joins TRBV19 and TRBJ2-3, with 10 bases matching TRBD1. The clonotype comes from a man aged 60 to 69 with active COVID-19. Material for sequencing was peripheral blood. For the CDR3, the DNA is TGTGCCAGTAGACGGACCGGACAGGGGGGCGCAGATACGCAGTATTTT. It yields the protein CASRRTGQGGADTQYF.